This TCR beta chain was found in a study of T cells after yellow fever vaccination. Study conclusions and caveats: In post-booster samples, most primary-vaccination clones reappeared (about 96% CD4, roughly 88% CD8). Clonotype sharing between CD4 and CD8 compartments was small.

At least ten counts were recorded for this clonotype. The antigen is not known. V was pared by 7 bases and J by 3 bases, with 16 bases between. The CDR3 is 14 residues long. Generation of TCR cDNA used 5'RACE template switching (which added a universal primer site and UMIs). MiXCR, run by TCRdb on the 5' RACE reads, gives a single entry per CDR3 protein. The sample includes approximately 110,000 distinct CDR3 sequences, about 7.4% of them seen just once. The chain joins TRBV12-3 or TRBV12-4 to TRBJ2-7, with a tentative D call TRBD1 (5 bases). This receptor was identified in a man between 18 and 29 years old who received the YFV17D yellow fever vaccine. The sample was CD4+ T cells sorted from PBMCs, taken more than 8 days after the first yellow fever vaccination. This CDR3 is CASTLQTAGYEQYF. CDR3 nucleotide sequence: TGTGCCAGCACTCTTCAGACAGCTGGCTACGAGCAGTACTTC.